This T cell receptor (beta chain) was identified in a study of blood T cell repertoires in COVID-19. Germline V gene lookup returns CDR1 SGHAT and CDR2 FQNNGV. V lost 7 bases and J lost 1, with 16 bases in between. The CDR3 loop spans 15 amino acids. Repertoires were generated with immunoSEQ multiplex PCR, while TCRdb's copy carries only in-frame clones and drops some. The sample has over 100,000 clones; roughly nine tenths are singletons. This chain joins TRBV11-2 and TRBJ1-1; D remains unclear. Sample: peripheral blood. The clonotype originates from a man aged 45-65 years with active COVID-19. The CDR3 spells CASIRAWETNTEAFF. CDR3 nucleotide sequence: TGTGCCAGCATCCGAGCATGGGAGACGAACACTGAAGCTTTCTTT. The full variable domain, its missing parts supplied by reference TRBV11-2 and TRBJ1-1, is EAGVAQSPRYKIIEKRQSVAFWCNPISGHATLYWYQQILGQGPKLLIQFQNNGVVDDSQLPKDRFSAERLKGVDSTLKIQPAKLEDSAVYLCASIRAWETNTEAFFGQGTRLTVV.